This T cell receptor beta chain was found in a study of cytomegalovirus exposure and HLA in healthy donors. Study-level background: Prior work identified around 100 million unique TCR beta sequences in approximately 180 million T cells.

This clone was seen a single time. Its target is not known. Amplification used 60 Vbeta primers and 13 Jbeta primers. Clones were read by immunoSEQ multiplex PCR, and TCRdb kept only the in-frame ones, dropping some. In the table there are over 100,000 clones, roughly 79% of which are singletons. V shed 4 bases and J 2 bases; nucleotides not matched to a gene: 4. CDR1 is SGHNT, CDR2 YYREEE, per germline (reference sequence). This CDR3 is 14 amino acids long. Broader study findings: Reports showed the classifier diagnosing cytomegalovirus status with high specificity and sensitivity. TCR beta sequences numbering more than 15,000 were associated with HLA alleles at 0.05 false discovery rate in a later analysis. The study recorded 150 to 200 TCR beta chains that were cytomegalovirus-associated.

Specimen: PBMCs. This sequence joins TRBV5-4 and TRBJ2-3; 7 bases align to TRBD2. The source of this sequence is a woman aged 25 to 39 in good health and CMV-seronegative. The CDR3 sequence: CASSLGTNTDTQYF. CDR3 in DNA: TGTGCCAGCAGCCTGGGGACTAACACAGATACGCAGTATTTT.